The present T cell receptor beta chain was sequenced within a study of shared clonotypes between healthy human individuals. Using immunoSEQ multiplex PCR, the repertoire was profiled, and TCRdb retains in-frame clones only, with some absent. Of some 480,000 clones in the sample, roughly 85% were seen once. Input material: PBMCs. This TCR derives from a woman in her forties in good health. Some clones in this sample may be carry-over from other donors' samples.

CDR3 coding DNA: TGTGCCAGCAGTCCAACGGGACAGAGTAATGAAAAACTGTTTTTT. Protein sequence: CASSPTGQSNEKLFF. The chain couples TRBV27 to TRBJ1-4, with 7 bases matching TRBD1. The V gene's germline CDR1 is MNHEY and CDR2 SMNVEV (reference sequence). This CDR3 is built from 15 residues. Unmatched junction bases numbered 7, after V lost 5 bases and J lost 4 bases.